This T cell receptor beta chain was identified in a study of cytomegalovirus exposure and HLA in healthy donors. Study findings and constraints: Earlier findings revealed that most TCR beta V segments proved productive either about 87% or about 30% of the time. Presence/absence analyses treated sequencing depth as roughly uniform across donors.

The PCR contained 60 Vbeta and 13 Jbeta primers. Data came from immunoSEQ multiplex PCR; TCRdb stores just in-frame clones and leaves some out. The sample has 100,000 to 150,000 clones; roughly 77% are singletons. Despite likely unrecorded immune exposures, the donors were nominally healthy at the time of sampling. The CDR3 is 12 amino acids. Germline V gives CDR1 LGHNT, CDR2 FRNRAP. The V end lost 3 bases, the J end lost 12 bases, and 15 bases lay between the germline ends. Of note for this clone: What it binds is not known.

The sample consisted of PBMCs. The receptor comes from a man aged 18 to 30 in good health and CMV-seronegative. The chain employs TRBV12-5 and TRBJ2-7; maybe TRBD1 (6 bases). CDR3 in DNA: TGTGCTAGTGGTTTTGACAGGCCCCGACTGTACTTC. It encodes CASGFDRPRLYF.